Sequencing of this T cell receptor beta chain was carried out in a study of cytomegalovirus exposure and HLA in healthy donors. The wider study: Genotyping of 400 or so donors showed that 80% to 90% belonged to the Caucasian-associated ancestry cluster. Study findings and constraints: In a later analysis, parvovirus B19, influenza, CMV and Epstein-Barr virus appeared linked to several top co-occurrence clusters. Data from an earlier analysis indicated that most TCR beta V segments were productive either about 87% or about 30% of the time. In a later analysis, more than 15,000 TCR beta sequences were associated with HLA alleles at 0.05 false discovery rate.

A multiplex PCR was run with 60 Vbeta primers and 13 Jbeta primers. This table comes from immunoSEQ multiplex PCR, and its TCRdb copy is limited to in-frame clones, with some not included. This sample has some 150,000 clones; around 79% occur once, and the top ten carry around 1.7%. About this clone itself: Its target is not known.

Germline loops: CDR1 SGDLS, CDR2 YYNGEE. The CDR3 sequence is 14 residues long. Losses at the gene ends were 0 bases for V and 5 bases for J; bases not matched to a gene: 4. The chain uses TRBV9 and TRBJ1-1; 7 bases are shared with TRBD1. Sequencing was done on a sample of PBMCs. The sequence derives from a woman under 40 in good health and CMV-seronegative. In DNA form, the CDR3 reads TGTGCCAGCAGCGTAGGACCCAGGGGGACTGAAGCTTTCTTT. This translates into CASSVGPRGTEAFF. The full variable domain, its missing parts supplied by reference TRBV9 and TRBJ1-1, is DSGVTQTPKHLITATGQRVTLRCSPRSGDLSVYWYQQSLDQGLQFLIQYYNGEERAKGNILERFSAQQFPDLHSELNLSSLELGDSALYFCASSVGPRGTEAFFGQGTRLTVV.